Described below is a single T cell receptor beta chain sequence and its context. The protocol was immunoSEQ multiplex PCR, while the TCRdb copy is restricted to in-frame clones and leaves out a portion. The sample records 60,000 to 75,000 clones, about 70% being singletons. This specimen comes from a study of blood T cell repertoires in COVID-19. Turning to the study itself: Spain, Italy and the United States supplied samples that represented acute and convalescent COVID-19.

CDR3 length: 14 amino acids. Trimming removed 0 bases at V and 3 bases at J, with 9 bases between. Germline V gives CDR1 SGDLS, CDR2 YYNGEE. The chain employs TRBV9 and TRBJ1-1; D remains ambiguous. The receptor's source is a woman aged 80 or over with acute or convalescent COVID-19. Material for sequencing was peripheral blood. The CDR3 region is CASSVGGWDTEAFF. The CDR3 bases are TGTGCCAGCAGCGTAGGCGGTTGGGACACTGAAGCTTTCTTT.